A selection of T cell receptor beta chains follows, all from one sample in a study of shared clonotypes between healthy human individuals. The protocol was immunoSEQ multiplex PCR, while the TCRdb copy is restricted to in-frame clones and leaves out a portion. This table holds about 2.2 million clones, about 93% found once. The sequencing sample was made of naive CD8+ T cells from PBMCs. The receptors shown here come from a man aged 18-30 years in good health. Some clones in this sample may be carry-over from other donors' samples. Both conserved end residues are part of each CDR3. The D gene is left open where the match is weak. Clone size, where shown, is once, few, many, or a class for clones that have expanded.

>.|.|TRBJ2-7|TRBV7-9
CASSLEVSSEQYF
TGTGCCAGCAGCTTAGAAGTCAGCAGCGAGCAGTACTTC
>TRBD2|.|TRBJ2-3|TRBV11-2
CASSSGLALTDTQYF
TGTGCCAGCAGCTCCGGACTAGCGCTCACAGATACGCAGTATTTT
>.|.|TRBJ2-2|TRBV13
CASSLLTGELFF
TGTGCCAGCAGCTTACTAACCGGGGAGCTGTTTTTT
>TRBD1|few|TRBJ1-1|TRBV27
CASSLAGTGIRTEAFF
TGTGCCAGCAGTTTGGCCGGGACAGGAATTCGCACTGAAGCTTTCTTT
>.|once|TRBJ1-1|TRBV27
CASSFRDRDTEAFF
TGTGCCAGCAGTTTCAGGGATAGGGACACTGAAGCTTTCTTT
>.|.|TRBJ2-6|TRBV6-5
CASSYSRSGANVLTF
TGTGCCAGCAGTTACTCCCGGTCTGGGGCCAACGTCCTGACTTTC
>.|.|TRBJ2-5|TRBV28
CASSFEAFQETQYF
TGTGCCAGCAGTTTTGAGGCGTTCCAAGAGACCCAGTACTTC
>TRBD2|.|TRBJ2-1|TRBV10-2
CASTLLAGAYNEQFF
TGCGCCAGCACCCTCCTAGCGGGAGCCTACAATGAGCAGTTCTTC
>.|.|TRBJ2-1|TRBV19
CASSIDRGAHNEQFF
TGTGCCAGTAGTATAGATAGGGGGGCCCACAATGAGCAGTTCTTC
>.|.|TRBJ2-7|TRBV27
CASSLLAEVPYEQYF
TGTGCCAGCAGTTTATTAGCGGAAGTGCCCTACGAGCAGTACTTC
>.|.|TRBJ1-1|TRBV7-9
CASSLGVPGEAFF
TGTGCCAGCAGCTTAGGGGTACCGGGTGAAGCTTTCTTT
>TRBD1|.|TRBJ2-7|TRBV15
CATSARTGGFSEQYF
TGTGCCACCAGCGCCCGGACAGGGGGATTCAGTGAGCAGTACTTC
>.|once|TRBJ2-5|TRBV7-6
CASSLSPVGLPAPYQETQYF
TGTGCCAGCAGCTTAAGCCCCGTCGGACTTCCGGCCCCGTACCAAGAGACCCAGTACTTC
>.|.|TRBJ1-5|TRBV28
CASSLSLGSNQPQHF
TGTGCCAGCAGTTTGTCCCTGGGGAGCAATCAGCCCCAGCATTTT
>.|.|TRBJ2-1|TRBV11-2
CASSLGTYNEQFF
TGTGCCAGCAGCCTGGGGACCTACAATGAGCAGTTCTTC
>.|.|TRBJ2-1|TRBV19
CASSPGSGGRNEQFF
TGTGCCAGTAGTCCTGGCTCGGGGGGCAGGAATGAGCAGTTCTTC
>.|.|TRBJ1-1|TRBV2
CASSEAWREPEAFF
TGTGCCAGCAGTGAAGCGTGGCGGGAGCCTGAAGCTTTCTTT
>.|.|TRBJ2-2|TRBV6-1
CASRETGWTGELFF
TGTGCCAGCAGGGAAACAGGTTGGACCGGGGAGCTGTTTTTT
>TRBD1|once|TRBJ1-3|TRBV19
CASSTGTGNGNTIYF
TGTGCCAGTAGTACAGGGACAGGGAACGGAAACACCATATATTTT
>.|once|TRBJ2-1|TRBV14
CASSQDTERLFGNEQFF
TGTGCCAGCAGCCAAGATACTGAACGGCTGTTCGGGAATGAGCAGTTCTTC
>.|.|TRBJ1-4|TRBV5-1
CASTHVGGVDEKLFF
TGCGCCAGCACCCATGTCGGAGGGGTAGATGAAAAACTGTTTTTT
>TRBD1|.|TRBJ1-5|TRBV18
CASSPEGPGTGGNSNQPQHF
TGTGCCAGCTCACCAGAGGGCCCGGGGACAGGGGGAAATAGCAATCAGCCCCAGCATTTT
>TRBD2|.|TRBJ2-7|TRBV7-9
CASSLGSGRIYEQYF
TGTGCCAGCAGCTTAGGAAGCGGGAGAATTTACGAGCAGTACTTC
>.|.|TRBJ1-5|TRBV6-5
CASSYGLNQPQHF
TGTGCCAGCAGTTACGGGCTGAATCAGCCCCAGCATTTT
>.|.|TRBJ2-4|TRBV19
CASSPDWLNIQYF
TGTGCCAGCTCCCCCGACTGGCTAAACATTCAGTACTTC
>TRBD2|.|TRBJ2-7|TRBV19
CASSPHRGSFYEQYF
TGTGCCAGTAGTCCTCATCGCGGGAGTTTCTACGAGCAGTACTTC
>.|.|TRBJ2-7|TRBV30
CAWSGGNEQYF
TGTGCCTGGAGCGGGGGAAACGAGCAGTACTTC
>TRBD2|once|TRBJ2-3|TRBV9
CASSRAGISTDTQYF
TGTGCCAGCAGCAGAGCGGGAATCAGCACAGATACGCAGTATTTT
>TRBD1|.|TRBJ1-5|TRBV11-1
CASSHRQGYQPQHF
TGTGCCAGCAGCCATCGACAGGGTTATCAGCCCCAGCATTTT
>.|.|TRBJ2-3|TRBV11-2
CASSPLLGFEGSTDTQYF
TGTGCCAGCAGCCCCCTTTTAGGGTTTGAGGGTAGCACAGATACGCAGTATTTT
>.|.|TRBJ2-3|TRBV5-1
CASSLVSGQSTDTQYF
TGCGCCAGCAGCTTGGTTAGCGGACAGAGCACAGATACGCAGTATTTT
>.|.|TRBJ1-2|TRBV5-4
CASSPQGNYGYTF
TGTGCCAGCAGCCCACAAGGGAACTATGGCTACACCTTC
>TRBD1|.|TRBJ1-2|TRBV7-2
CASSPSDRVDGYTF
TGTGCCAGCAGCCCCTCGGACAGGGTGGATGGCTACACCTTC
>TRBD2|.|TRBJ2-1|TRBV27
CASSLGGRPYNEQFF
TGTGCCAGCAGTTTAGGCGGGAGGCCGTACAATGAGCAGTTCTTC
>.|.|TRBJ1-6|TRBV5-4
CASSSWEGPNSPLHF
TGTGCCAGCAGCTCCTGGGAGGGGCCTAATTCACCCCTCCACTTT
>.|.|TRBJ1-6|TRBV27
CASTPRDGPNSPLHF
TGTGCCAGCACCCCCCGGGACGGGCCCAATTCACCCCTCCACTTT
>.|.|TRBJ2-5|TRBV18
CASSGREGGETQYF
TGTGCCAGCTCAGGTAGGGAAGGAGGAGAGACCCAGTACTTC
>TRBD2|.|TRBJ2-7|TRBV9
CASSVEGLAGVYEQYF
TGTGCCAGCAGCGTAGAGGGACTAGCGGGAGTCTACGAGCAGTACTTC
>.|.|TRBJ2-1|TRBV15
CATSRDSRRDEQFF
TGTGCCACCAGCAGAGATTCGCGCCGGGATGAGCAGTTCTTC
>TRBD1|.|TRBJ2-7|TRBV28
CASRGLTGQGVREQYF
TGTGCCAGCAGGGGCCTAACGGGACAGGGGGTTCGCGAGCAGTACTTC
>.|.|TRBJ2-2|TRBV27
CASSQVGRGGTGELFF
TGTGCCAGCAGCCAAGTCGGCAGGGGAGGCACCGGGGAGCTGTTTTTT
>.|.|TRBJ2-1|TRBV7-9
CASSLGAINPYNEQFF
TGTGCCAGCAGCTTAGGAGCGATAAATCCCTACAATGAGCAGTTCTTC
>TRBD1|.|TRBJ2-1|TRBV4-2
CASSLPQGFSYNEQFF
TGTGCCAGCAGCCTACCACAGGGGTTCTCCTACAATGAGCAGTTCTTC
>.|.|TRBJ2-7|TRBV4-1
CASSQVPPIPHEQYF
TGCGCCAGCAGCCAAGTACCCCCGATTCCCCACGAGCAGTACTTC
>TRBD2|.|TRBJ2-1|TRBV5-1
CASSLIAGGNEQFF
TGCGCCAGCAGCTTAATTGCGGGGGGAAATGAGCAGTTCTTC